The sequence of this TCR beta chain was determined in a study of CD8 T cells in ankylosing spondylitis. Findings and limits, study-wide: The authors found the disease-linked clones to be CD8+ and relatively rare in peripheral blood. Within ankylosing spondylitis blood, a TCR beta motif made up of eight or nine highly homologous variants appeared to be characteristic.

This clonotype turned up a few times. Antigen unknown. TCRdb analysed the 5' RACE reads with MiXCR anew, one entry per CDR3 protein. The sample lists around 230,000 distinct CDR3 sequences; roughly 8.6% were seen once. The receptor comes from a male donor with ankylosing spondylitis or in good health (not recorded which). Sequencing was carried out using blood, either unsorted or a sorted T cell fraction (not recorded which).

The DNA for the CDR3 is TGTGCCAGCAGCGAGGGCCGGGGAGAGGTCCTGTTTTTT. Protein sequence: CASSEGRGEVLFF. The chain employs TRBV7-9 and TRBJ1-4, with D uncertain. Per germline, CDR1 SEHNR and CDR2 FQNEAQ (reference sequence). The CDR3 sequence is 13 residues long. V dropped 5 bases and J dropped 14 bases, with 18 bases sitting between them.